This is a list of T cell receptor beta chains from one sample in a study of blood T cells in healthy people across ages. MiXCR, run by TCRdb on the 5' RACE reads, gives a single entry per CDR3 protein. The sample has 1.5 million to 1.9 million distinct CDR3 sequences; around 40% are singletons. The sequenced sample was blood. The receptors were gathered from a woman aged 18 to 35 in good health. The CDR3 runs from the conserved cysteine through the conserved F or W. D genes are given only for firm matches. Not all rows give a size; the values are once, few, many and, for expanded clones, a class.

D gene	J gene	V gene	clone size	CDR3 protein	CDR3 DNA
TRBD1	TRBJ1-1	TRBV6-2/TRBV6-3	NA	CASSDLGTGEAFF	TGTGCCAGCAGTGACCTGGGGACAGGTGAAGCTTTCTTT
TRBD1	TRBJ2-1	TRBV7-6	NA	CASSRHRDRYNEQFF	TGTGCCAGCAGCCGCCACCGGGACAGGTACAATGAGCAGTTCTTC
NA	TRBJ1-4	TRBV12-3/TRBV12-4	once	CASSPLMNEKLFF	TGTGCCAGCAGTCCCTTGATGAATGAAAAACTGTTTTTT
NA	TRBJ2-5	TRBV25-1	NA	CASSDLYSPGETQYF	TGTGCCAGCAGTGATCTTTACTCCCCTGGGGAGACCCAGTACTTC
NA	TRBJ2-7	TRBV6-2/TRBV6-3	few	CASSYRGGYLYEQYF	TGTGCCAGCAGTTACCGTGGCGGTTACCTCTACGAGCAGTACTTC
NA	TRBJ2-1	TRBV7-9	NA	CASSLIGVQEQFF	TGTGCCAGCAGCCTAATAGGGGTACAGGAGCAGTTCTTC
NA	TRBJ2-5	TRBV29-1	NA	CSGGEQETQYF	TGCAGCGGTGGGGAGCAAGAGACCCAGTACTTC
NA	TRBJ2-1	TRBV29-1	NA	CSVAGGPGYNEQFF	TGCAGCGTCGCCGGGGGACCGGGTTACAATGAGCAGTTCTTC
TRBD1	TRBJ2-7	TRBV9	NA	CASSSKQGAKQYF	TGTGCCAGCAGCTCAAAACAGGGGGCGAAGCAGTACTTC
TRBD1	TRBJ2-5	TRBV6-2/TRBV6-3	few	CASSTGQGQETQYF	TGTGCCAGCAGTACGGGACAGGGGCAAGAGACCCAGTACTTC
TRBD1	TRBJ1-5	TRBV12-3/TRBV12-4	few	CASSQWTGGIQPQHF	TGTGCCAGCAGCCAGTGGACAGGGGGGATTCAGCCCCAGCATTTT
NA	TRBJ2-5	TRBV27	NA	CASSLSFRVETQYF	TGTGCCAGCAGTTTAAGTTTCAGGGTAGAGACCCAGTACTTC
TRBD1	TRBJ2-7	TRBV12-3/TRBV12-4	NA	CASSFGTGWSCEQYF	TGTGCCAGCAGTTTCGGGACAGGCTGGTCATGCGAGCAGTACTTC
TRBD1	TRBJ1-4	TRBV29-1	once	CSGQGARSEKLFF	TGCAGCGGACAGGGGGCAAGAAGTGAAAAACTGTTTTTT
NA	TRBJ2-3	TRBV9	NA	CASSVVAKPTDTQYF	TGTGCCAGCAGCGTAGTCGCAAAGCCCACAGATACGCAGTATTTT
TRBD2	TRBJ2-1	TRBV28	NA	CASSPWSGIYNEQFF	TGTGCCAGCAGTCCATGGAGCGGGATTTACAATGAGCAGTTCTTC
NA	TRBJ1-6	TRBV20-1	NA	CSARETGSAYNSPLHF	TGCAGTGCTAGAGAAACAGGGAGCGCCTATAATTCACCCCTCCACTTT
NA	TRBJ1-2	TRBV10-3	NA	CAISGEGGYTF	TGTGCCATCAGTGGCGAGGGGGGCTACACCTTC
NA	TRBJ2-7	TRBV12-3/TRBV12-4	NA	CASRRGEGYEQYF	TGTGCCAGCCGTAGGGGAGAGGGGTATGAGCAGTACTTC
NA	TRBJ2-3	TRBV3-1	NA	CASSQGTQQYF	TGTGCCAGCAGCCAGGGGACTCAACAGTATTTT
NA	TRBJ1-4	TRBV6-1	NA	CASSEQSGSRLFF	TGTGCCAGCAGTGAACAGTCAGGGTCGCGACTGTTTTTT
NA	TRBJ2-3	TRBV27	NA	CASSKWTTSTDTQYF	TGTGCCAGCAGTAAATGGACTACTAGCACAGATACGCAGTATTTT
TRBD2	TRBJ2-3	TRBV4-2	NA	CASSQEIAGEVDTQYF	TGTGCCAGCAGCCAAGAAATAGCGGGGGAAGTAGATACGCAGTATTTT
NA	TRBJ2-1	TRBV5-1	NA	CASSLYTDSYNEQFF	TGCGCCAGCAGCTTGTATACAGACTCCTACAATGAGCAGTTCTTC
NA	TRBJ2-7	TRBV20-1	NA	CSASRLRQGTVEQYF	TGCAGTGCTAGCCGGCTGCGTCAGGGTACAGTCGAGCAGTACTTC
NA	TRBJ1-1	TRBV12-3/TRBV12-4	NA	CASSFSGSMWKAFF	TGTGCCAGCAGTTTTTCGGGGTCGATGTGGAAAGCTTTCTTT
NA	TRBJ1-1	TRBV7-8	NA	CASSLARVVVGEAFF	TGTGCCAGCAGCTTAGCGCGTGTCGTGGTGGGTGAAGCTTTCTTT
TRBD2	TRBJ2-5	TRBV6-6	NA	CASSYRGRGVQETQYF	TGTGCCAGCAGTTACCGCGGGCGGGGGGTCCAAGAGACCCAGTACTTC
TRBD2	TRBJ2-5	TRBV4-1	NA	CASSQAGGLAGQTQYF	TGCGCCAGCAGCCAAGCGGGGGGACTCGCCGGGCAGACCCAGTACTTC
NA	TRBJ2-5	TRBV29-1	NA	CSTGPGDWVETQYF	TGCAGCACCGGGCCGGGGGACTGGGTAGAGACCCAGTACTTC
TRBD2	TRBJ2-3	TRBV6-6	NA	CASSYSGGARDTQYF	TGTGCCAGCAGTTACTCGGGAGGGGCCCGAGATACGCAGTATTTT
TRBD2	TRBJ2-7	TRBV20-1	once	CSARPGTRNEQYF	TGCAGTGCTAGGCCCGGGACTAGAAACGAGCAGTACTTC
NA	TRBJ1-1	TRBV4-2	NA	CASSPLGQLMNTEAFF	TGTGCCAGCAGCCCACTAGGACAGCTCATGAACACTGAAGCTTTCTTT
NA	TRBJ2-3	TRBV6-5	NA	CASSYDYTDTQYF	TGTGCCAGCAGTTACGATTATACAGATACGCAGTATTTT
NA	TRBJ2-1	TRBV29-1	NA	CSAKDYLSQGTQFF	TGCAGCGCTAAGGACTACCTCTCGCAAGGGACCCAGTTCTTC
TRBD2	TRBJ2-1	TRBV20-1	NA	CSARTSGLSYNEQFF	TGCAGTGCTAGGACTAGCGGACTCTCCTACAATGAGCAGTTCTTC
NA	TRBJ1-6	TRBV27	NA	CASNLRGGLRGSYNSPLHF	TGTGCCAGCAATCTTAGAGGGGGATTACGAGGCTCCTATAATTCACCCCTCCACTTT
TRBD1	TRBJ2-7	TRBV6-2/TRBV6-3	NA	CASRTPDRGLNEQYF	TGTGCCAGCAGAACCCCGGACAGGGGGTTAAACGAGCAGTACTTC
NA	TRBJ1-3	TRBV7-2	few	CASSLGSGNTIYF	TGTGCCAGCAGCTTAGGCTCTGGAAACACCATATATTTT
TRBD1	TRBJ1-5	TRBV12-3/TRBV12-4	few	CASSVGDRLYQPQHF	TGTGCCAGCAGTGTAGGGGACAGACTATATCAGCCCCAGCATTTT
TRBD2	TRBJ2-1	TRBV15	NA	CATSRVGLASDEQFF	TGTGCCACCAGCAGAGTGGGACTAGCAAGCGATGAGCAGTTCTTC
TRBD2	TRBJ2-1	TRBV20-1	few	CSARNSGRASEQFF	TGCAGTGCTAGAAATAGCGGGAGGGCCTCTGAGCAGTTCTTC
TRBD2	TRBJ2-7	TRBV27	NA	CASSSGTSVHNEQYF	TGTGCCAGCAGTTCCGGGACTAGCGTCCACAATGAGCAGTACTTC
NA	TRBJ2-4	TRBV24-1	NA	CATSDDLQGRFAKNIQYF	TGTGCCACCAGTGATGACCTACAGGGTCGGTTTGCCAAAAACATTCAGTACTTC
TRBD1	TRBJ2-7	TRBV5-1	NA	CASSLVGTGFTEQYF	TGCGCCAGCAGCTTGGTAGGGACAGGGTTCACCGAGCAGTACTTC
NA	TRBJ2-3	TRBV3-1	many	CASSFSQDTQYF	TGTGCCAGCAGTTTCAGCCAAGATACGCAGTATTTT
NA	TRBJ1-5	TRBV20-1	NA	CSARKAAYNQPQHF	TGCAGTGCTAGAAAGGCTGCATACAATCAGCCCCAGCATTTT
NA	TRBJ1-3	TRBV9	few	CASSVAVGNTIYF	TGTGCCAGCAGCGTAGCCGTTGGAAACACCATATATTTT